The source of this T cell receptor beta chain is a study of control samples from healthy donors and cancer patients. Germline V gives CDR1 SGHVS, CDR2 FQNEAQ. The CDR3 extends over 17 amino acids. V was pared by 2 bases and J by 2 bases, with 16 bases between. Clones were sequenced by immunoSEQ multiplex PCR, and TCRdb holds only the in-frame ones, with some missing. The repertoire holds 95,000 to 150,000 clones, with approximately 90% as singletons. The J gene is TRBJ1-5, the V gene TRBV7-8; D is unclear. This receptor was taken from a man between 40 and 49 years old in good health. The sequenced sample consisted of blood. CDR3 in amino acids: CASSLWSRNVGNQPQHF. In DNA form, the CDR3 reads TGTGCCAGCAGCTTATGGAGTAGGAATGTTGGCAATCAGCCCCAGCATTTT.